Below are 5 T cell receptor beta chains sequenced from a single sample in a study of T-cell reconstitution after alpha-beta-depleted transplantation in children. Using unique molecular identifiers, the investigators prepared the TCRbeta library. TCRdb re-called the PCR reads through MiXCR, storing one row per CDR3 protein. The sample gives around 380,000 distinct CDR3 sequences, roughly 11% of which show up once; 4.5% to 7% is in the top ten. Material: PBMCs from the stem cell graft donor, obtained from the stem cell graft. The receptors were sampled from a human donor who donated a stem cell graft to a child with acute myeloid leukemia.

Worth noting for this clonotype: A read error is possible here, since a much larger clone lies one base away. V gene TRBV7-8 combines with J gene TRBJ2-7, with 12 bases identical to TRBD2. This CDR3 has 17 amino acids. Looked up from germline, CDR1 is SGHVS and CDR2 is FQNEAQ. This CDR3 reads CASSLARLAGAYYKQYF. The CDR3, as DNA: TGTGCCAGCAGCTTAGCGCGACTAGCGGGGGCCTACTACAAGCAGTACTTC.

This clonotype was recorded a few times. The rearrangement uses TRBV29-1 and TRBJ2-1, with D perhaps matching TRBD2 (6 bases). The length of the CDR3 is 16 residues. V lost 2 bases to trimming and J lost 2 bases, with 16 bases between them. CDR1 is SQVTM and CDR2 is ANQGSEA in the germline V gene. The CDR3 reads CSVERPRDFTYNEQFF. CDR3 nucleotide sequence: TGCAGCGTTGAACGGCCTCGGGACTTTACCTACAATGAGCAGTTCTTC.

This chain's CDR3 is CSARDLGERGTEAFF. The DNA of the CDR3 is TGCAGTGCTAGAGATCTGGGGGAAAGGGGGACTGAAGCTTTCTTT. This sequence joins TRBV20-1 and TRBJ1-1; tentatively, D is TRBD1 (6 bases). This CDR3 has 15 residues. CDR1 is DFQATT and CDR2 is SNEGSKA in the germline V gene (reference sequence). V was shortened by 0 bases and J by 5 bases, with 16 bases between the two germline ends.

This chain joins TRBV18 and TRBJ2-7; TRBD1 agrees at 8 bases. The CDR3 is 13 amino acids. CDR1 is KGHSH and CDR2 is LQKENI in the germline V gene. V shed 6 bases and J 7 bases; nucleotides not matched to a gene: 8. The CDR3 DNA is TGTGCCAGCTCCCACGGACAGGGCCGAGAGCAGTACTTC. Its protein product is CASSHGQGREQYF.

This clonotype was counted at least ten times. The V call is TRBV2, the J call TRBJ2-3; tentative D call: TRBD1 (6 bases). The CDR3 extends over 15 amino acids. From germline, CDR1 is SNHLY and CDR2 FYNNEI. With 2 bases removed from V and 9 bases from J, the gap between germline ends came to 18 bases. CDR3 sequence (DNA): TGTGCCAGCAGTGAAAGGGACACCCGTTTTGGCACGCAGTATTTT. Amino acid sequence: CASSERDTRFGTQYF.